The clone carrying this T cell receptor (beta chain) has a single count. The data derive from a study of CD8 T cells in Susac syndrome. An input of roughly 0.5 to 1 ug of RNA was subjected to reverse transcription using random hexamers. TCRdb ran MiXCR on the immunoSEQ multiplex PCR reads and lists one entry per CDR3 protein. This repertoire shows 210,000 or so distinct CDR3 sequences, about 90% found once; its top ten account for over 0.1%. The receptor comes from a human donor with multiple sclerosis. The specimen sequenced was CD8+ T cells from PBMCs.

Here the CDR3 reads CASSYSESSYSYNEQFF. The CDR3 DNA follows: TGTGCCAGCAGTTACTCGGAAAGCTCATACTCCTACAATGAGCAGTTCTTC. The chain joins TRBV6-5 to TRBJ2-1; no definite D call. The CDR3 spans 17 residues. V lost 0 bases and J lost 0, with 12 bases in between. The germline V gene has CDR1 MNHEY and CDR2 SVGAGI.